This note documents a single T cell receptor beta chain sequence. The clone's antigen remains unknown. Base qualities are missing; no much larger clone stands one base away. The cohort consisted of some 670 healthy bone marrow donors. All cohort members were sampled while nominally healthy, although unrecorded immune exposures were likely present. The donor was CMV seronegative and was included in the group of 352 seronegative cohort members. Each donor provided a peripheral blood sample, and peripheral blood mononuclear cells were used for TCR beta sequencing. The Qiagen DNeasy Blood Extraction Kit was used to extract genomic DNA from the blood cell samples. This sample is part of a study of cytomegalovirus exposure and HLA in healthy donors listed by TCRdb under 2017. About the full investigation: According to an earlier analysis of a few hundred of the donors, about 179 million T cells yielded roughly 110 million unique TCR beta sequences and around 300 Gb of sequence data. Genome-wide SNP genotypes for about three fifths of the roughly 670 donors were used in a later genetic analysis, which treated that subset as a discovery cohort. Across around 400 genotyped donors of the cohort, an average of about 240,000 unique TCR beta nucleotide sequences per donor were sequenced, and about a sixth of those sequences were non-productive. About five DR-DQ haplotypes were treated as single units for association and clustering because of strong linkage in the cohort. Rather than drawing on any new phenotypic data, the later analysis identified candidate immune exposures from TCR beta sequences and the way those sequences occurred across donors. The study was designed to test whether signatures of past pathogen exposure could be identified by cataloging public T cell receptors. A later analysis re-examined previously published TCR beta repertoires from about 700 donors and added high-resolution HLA genotyping to investigate patterns of TCR occurrence. The study profiled the T cell repertoires of 550 to 700 subjects by immunosequencing and related them to cytomegalovirus serostatus. Donor age, sex, ethnicity and CMV serostatus were compiled together with the repertoire data. A separate validation cohort of approximately 120 different subjects was used in addition to the roughly 670-subject first cohort. All discovery cohort repertoires had been generated on a single sequencing platform. To predict cytomegalovirus infection status, the study combined high-throughput TCR immunosequencing, statistical association of individual TCRs with disease status, and machine learning. Both class I and class II loci were covered by HLA typing, at four-digit resolution. An earlier analysis of several hundred of the donors applied high-throughput TCR beta sequencing to assess whether each TCR beta V gene segment acted as functional or pseudogenic. Typing coverage varied by locus: roughly 629-640 donors for A, B, C, DRB1 and DQB1; approximately 500 for DQA1; about 590 for DPA1; 450 to 480 for DPB1. An early release covering roughly 640 HLA-typed donors comprised 300 to 350 gigabases of sequencing data and approximately 80 million unique TCR sequences. The genetic ancestry cluster associated with self-reported Caucasian donors included 70% to 85% of the roughly 390 genotyped donors.

The study at large found these results: The earlier analysis of 587 of the donors excluded about 16 rarely observed V segments, including chromosome 9 orphons, because counts were too low. Broadly in line with IMGT annotations, most TCR beta V segments showed up in productive rearrangements about 90% or about 30% of the time in an earlier analysis of approximately 640 of the donors. Most CMV-associated TCR beta chains appeared to be HLA-restricted in a later analysis, and the HLA associations seemed to be driven largely by CMV exposure. A later analysis associated 15,000 to 20,000 TCR beta sequences with specific HLA alleles at a false discovery rate of 0.05. Cytomegalovirus status was reported to be diagnosed by the classifier with high specificity and sensitivity in both the original and validation cohorts. CMV serostatus was the only immune exposure information available for the cohort. The cohort was sequenced for TCR beta chains only, and without alpha or paired-chain data the features that could be detected were limited. A later genetic analysis reported fewer N-insertions in productive TCRs among donors in an Asian-associated ancestry cluster than the approximately 700-donor mean. An association between a missense DCLRE1C variant and V-gene and J-gene trimming of TCR beta chains was found in a later genetic analysis and replicated in an independent cohort. The authors suggested that the approach could potentially be extended to other disease states and immunological phenotypes. In a later analysis, HLA-associated TCR beta chains were found to be more clonally expanded and to have lower generation probabilities than equally common non-associated chains. A later analysis found that TCR association rates varied across HLA loci, with DRB1 alleles showing the most associated TCRs and HLA-C alleles the fewest. Roughly uniform sequencing depth across donors was assumed in presence/absence analyses, although this assumption may not hold. A later analysis reported that several top co-occurrence clusters appeared linked to parvovirus B19, influenza, CMV and Epstein-Barr virus. A further reported finding was that TCR beta sequences accurately predicted the HLA-A and HLA-B alleles for most subjects in the first cohort. In vitro tests confirmed that three of the cytomegalovirus-associated TCR beta chains recognize cytomegalovirus antigens. Assigning TCR associations to individual alleles was difficult when HLA alleles, especially DR and DQ, strongly co-occurred. Linkage disequilibrium might explain the correlated functional status among segregating V segments, but an unknown experimental factor could not be excluded. HLA typing was unavailable for some donors at each locus, so association tests used only the typed subset. The study gave a list of 150 to 200 TCR beta chains associated with cytomegalovirus. A group of highly shared sequence variants was considered likely to be a technical artifact of the sequencing pipeline. Some IMGT-functional V segments, including TRBV6-2 and TRBV6-3, could not be distinguished by the 87-base-pair reads and were therefore excluded. Most TCR sequences were observed very rarely across donors, whereas some public TCRs were present in many individuals.

The CDR3 has 15 amino acids, counting the end cysteine and phenylalanine. Just CDR3 DNA is preserved here, 45 bases in frame from base 1. According to the germline V gene, CDR1 reads SNHLY and CDR2 reads FYNNEI. The germline V and J ends show losses of 6 bases and 1 base respectively, and no gene match explains 3 bases of the junction. The library was obtained by the immunoSEQ multiplex PCR assay. The multiplex PCR relied on a mix of 60 forward primers for TCR Vbeta segments and 13 reverse primers for TCR Jbeta segments. The CDR3 region of rearranged TCR beta genes was amplified from genomic DNA by a multiplex PCR assay. The Illumina HiSeq System was used to sequence the amplified TCR beta libraries as 87-base-pair reads. The source study handled its data this way. Across the 670 or so repertoires, a later analysis counted 78 million or so unique TCR beta chains, 9.5 million to 13 million of which were shared by at least two donors. Raw reads were error-corrected and collapsed into unique sequences with a nearest-neighbor algorithm that merged closely related sequences to remove PCR and sequencing errors. Alignment of CDR3 sequences to IMGT reference sequences was used to assign V, D and J gene segments. Each retained sequence needed at least a six-nucleotide match to both a V gene segment and a J gene segment. Rearrangements were classified as productive when the CDR3 lacked stop codons and remained in frame with V and J, and all other rearrangements were classified as non-productive. CDR3 was defined by IMGT convention, running from the second conserved V-encoded cysteine to the conserved J-encoded phenylalanine. Sequences without an unambiguous match to a single V gene segment were excluded from the earlier analysis of several hundred of the donors. An earlier analysis of under 750 of the donors called V segments functional above 56.7% productive rearrangements and segregating when the between-donor standard deviation exceeded 5%. A statistical classification framework was built for diagnosing cytomegalovirus status from the catalog of TCR beta chain sequences. In a later analysis, V and J genes were assigned by comparing TCR nucleotide sequences against IMGT/GENE-DB human TR gene sequences. Using the TCRdist pipeline, a later analysis assigned CDR3 sequences along with most-parsimonious VDJ recombination scenarios. In a later analysis, each TCR beta chain was defined by its CDR3 amino acid sequence together with its V-gene family, and reads without a unique V-gene family were excluded. In a later analysis, nearly 600 highly shared, low-generation-probability nucleotide sequences were removed to address suspected cross-contamination and a sequencing artifact. A later analysis calculated a clonal expansion index for each public chain from normalized within-repertoire ranks of inferred template counts. Generation probabilities in a later analysis came from a VDJ recombination model fitted to out-of-frame rearrangements, and those results were checked against IGoR. In a later analysis, hypergeometric tests were used to score TCR-TCR, TCR-HLA and TCR-CMV co-occurrence, with a repertoire-size bias correction applied to TCR pairs. To estimate false discovery rates, a later analysis permuted the HLA or CMV assignments 20 times. A later analysis grouped co-occurring TCRs with DBSCAN, adding TCRdist sequence similarity when clustering within HLA-allele-positive subsets. Repertoires with fewer than 30,000 or more than 120,000 public chains were left out of co-occurrence clustering, as were a handful of repertoires with anomalous nucleotide sharing. Sourced from immuneACCESS, this table was stored by TCRdb with only in-frame sequences that have V and J called. A share of the clones is absent; for the studies checked, an unresolved V gene accounts for under half, and the remainder has no known explanation. The V and J calls and clone size are taken from that table; D and trimming were inferred from the DNA. This sample comprises some 130,000 clones, about 80% of them detected only once. 3% to 4% of the sample rests with the top ten.

The chain links TRBV2 with TRBJ2-3, and TRBD2 aligns with 11 junction nucleotides. The specimen sequenced was PBMCs. This TCR came from a woman between 40 and 55 years old in good health and CMV-seronegative. Here is the DNA: TGTGCCAGCAGCCTACTAGCGGGAGGCACAGATACGCAGTATTTT. This sequence encodes CASSLLAGGTDTQYF.